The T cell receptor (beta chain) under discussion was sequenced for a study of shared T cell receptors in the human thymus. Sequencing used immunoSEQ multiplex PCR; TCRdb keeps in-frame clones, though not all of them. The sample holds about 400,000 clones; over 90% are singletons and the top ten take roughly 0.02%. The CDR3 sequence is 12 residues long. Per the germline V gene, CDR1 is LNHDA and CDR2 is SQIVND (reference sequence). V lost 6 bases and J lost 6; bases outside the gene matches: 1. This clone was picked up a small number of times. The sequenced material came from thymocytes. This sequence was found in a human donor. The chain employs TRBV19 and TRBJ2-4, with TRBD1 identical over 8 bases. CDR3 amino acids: CASRGQGNIQYF. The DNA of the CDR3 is TGTGCCAGTAGAGGACAGGGAAACATTCAGTACTTC. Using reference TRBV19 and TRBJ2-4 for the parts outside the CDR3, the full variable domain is DGGITQSPKYLFRKEGQNVTLSCEQNLNHDAMYWYRQDPGQGLRLIYYSQIVNDFQKGDIAEGYSVSREKKESFPLTVTSAQKNPTAFYLCASRGQGNIQYFGAGTRLSVL.